The 28 T cell receptor beta chains in this list originate from one sample, sequenced in a study of identical twins. TCRdb re-called the 5' RACE reads through MiXCR, storing one row per CDR3 protein. The sample has a few hundred thousand distinct CDR3 sequences; around a tenth are singletons. The same sample was also studied in work on yellow fever vaccine responses in identical twins.

Input material: PBMCs. These receptor sequences come from a woman between 18 and 29 years old in good health.

This clonotype showed up many times. The rearrangement uses TRBV6-2 or TRBV6-3 and TRBJ2-2, with no clear D. Germline V lookup: CDR1 MNHEY, CDR2 SVGEGT. The V end was cut by 6 bases, the J end by 5 bases, with 10 bases between. This CDR3 comprises 13 residues. The CDR3 bases are TGTGCCAGCAGAACAACTTTTACCGGGGAGCTGTTTTTT. This codes for CASRTTFTGELFF.

This clonotype was recorded many times. The gene calls are TRBV28 and TRBJ1-3; no firm D call. This CDR3 has 15 residues. V shed 8 bases and J shed 0 bases, with 14 bases lying between them. From germline, CDR1 is MDHEN and CDR2 SYDVKM. The CDR3: CASGSGDYSGNTIYF. The CDR3 DNA follows: TGTGCCAGCGGGTCCGGGGATTACTCTGGAAACACCATATATTTT. The variable domain in full, completed from reference TRBV28 and TRBJ1-3, reads DVKVTQSSRYLVKRTGEKVFLECVQDMDHENMFWYRQDPGLGLRLIYFSYDVKMKEKGDIPEGYSVSREKKERFSLILESASTNQTSMYLCASGSGDYSGNTIYFGEGSWLTVV.

The rearrangement links TRBV4-1 to TRBJ2-5, with unresolved D. Trimming pared 2 bases from V and 6 bases from J, leaving 25 bases between. CDR1 MGHRA and CDR2 YSYEKL come from the germline V gene. This CDR3 region has 18 residues. This chain's CDR3 is CASSQNNPQPGPSQTQYF. The CDR3 coding sequence is TGCGCCAGCAGCCAAAACAACCCACAACCAGGACCGTCTCAGACCCAGTACTTC.

This clonotype was detected ten times or more. The V call is TRBV3-1, the J call TRBJ1-2; TRBD1 might be the D (5 bases). Between the trimmed V and J ends, which lost 4 bases and 1 base, there was a span of 7 bases. CDR3 length: 13 residues. The germline V gene encodes CDR1 LGHDT and CDR2 YNNKEL (reference sequence). CDR3 residues: CASSRGLNYGYTF. The CDR3 DNA is TGTGCCAGCAGCCGGGGCCTTAACTATGGCTACACCTTC. Drawing the rest from reference TRBV3-1 and TRBJ1-2, the complete variable domain is DTAVSQTPKYLVTQMGNDKSIKCEQNLGHDTMYWYKQDSKKFLKIMFSYNNKELIINETVPNRFSPKSPDKAHLNLHINSLELGDSAVYFCASSRGLNYGYTFGSGTRLTVV.

This clonotype was observed a handful of times. The chain joins TRBV7-6 to TRBJ2-5; D not certain. Germline V gene lookup returns CDR1 SGHVS and CDR2 FNYEAQ. V was shortened by 2 bases and J by 2 bases, with 12 bases between the two germline ends. The CDR3 is 15 residues long. The CDR3 protein is CASSLSAGRQETQYF. Written as DNA, the CDR3 is TGTGCCAGCAGCTTATCTGCTGGACGTCAAGAGACCCAGTACTTC. The variable domain in full, completed from reference TRBV7-6 and TRBJ2-5, reads GAGVSQSPRYKVTKRGQDVALRCDPISGHVSLYWYRQALGQGPEFLTYFNYEAQQDKSGLPNDRFSAERPEGSISTLTIQRTEQRDSAMYRCASSLSAGRQETQYFGPGTRLLVL.

This clonotype was observed at least ten times. J is TRBJ2-7 and V is TRBV29-1; TRBD2 agrees at 10 bases. The CDR3 totals 14 residues. Per the germline V gene, CDR1 is SQVTM and CDR2 is ANQGSEA. This CDR3 is CGVPSGRAPYEQYF. Written as DNA, the CDR3 is TGCGGGGTTCCTAGCGGGAGAGCCCCCTACGAGCAGTACTTC.

This clonotype was recorded at least ten times. The V call is TRBV7-9, the J call TRBJ2-5, with D tentatively TRBD2 (5 bases). This CDR3 is 14 amino acids long. Trimming left V 6 bases short and J 4 bases short, with 15 bases between. Germline values: CDR1 SEHNR, CDR2 FQNEAQ (reference sequence). CDR3 nucleotides: TGTGCCAGCAGTCCCGCGGGCAGCAGAGAGACCCAGTACTTC. Translating gives CASSPAGSRETQYF.

The sample holds a few counts of this clonotype. As the CDR3 is not closed by the conserved phenylalanine or tryptophan, this likely results from a read error. No DNA is shown, since the ends of the CDR3 on it are uncertain; the CDR3 is the one TCRdb lists. This chain joins TRBV2 and TRBJ2-5; the table assigns TRBD2, which was not confirmed against the DNA. From germline, CDR1 is SNHLY and CDR2 FYNNEI. The CDR3 adds up to 10 amino acids, both ends counted. CDR3 region: CASDDGGAFL.

CDR3 sequence (DNA): TGTGCCAGCAGTTACGCCAACTTACAAGAGACCCAGTACTTC. It codes for CASSYANLQETQYF. The rearrangement links TRBV6-2 or TRBV6-3 to TRBJ2-5; the D is unclear. The V gene lost 2 bases and the J gene lost 2 bases, with 9 bases spanning the gap. The CDR3 runs 14 residues. The germline CDR1 and CDR2 sequences are MNHEY and SVGEGT.

V and J are TRBV18 and TRBJ2-7; D may match TRBD1 or TRBD2 (6 bases each). The V end was cut by 3 bases, the J end by 2 bases, with 14 bases between. CDR3 length: 15 amino acids. CDR1 is KGHSH and CDR2 is LQKENI in the germline V gene. Here the CDR3 reads CASSPGGRDTYEQYF. The CDR3 DNA reads TGTGCCAGCTCACCGGGGGGCAGGGATACCTACGAGCAGTACTTC.

The sample holds many counts of this clonotype. The V call is TRBV12-3 or TRBV12-4, the J call TRBJ1-4; a possible D gene is TRBD1 (5 bases). V lost 5 bases, J lost 8 bases, and 18 bases lay in between. The CDR3 length is 15 residues. The CDR3 DNA reads TGTGCCAGCAGTGGGTTCGTACAGGAGGGGGAAAAACTGTTTTTT. Translated, it gives CASSGFVQEGEKLFF.

This clonotype showed up many times. The rearrangement joins TRBV20-1 to TRBJ2-1; a weak D match, TRBD2 (6 bases). The germline V and J ends were trimmed by 5 bases and 5 bases, with 13 bases remaining between them. This CDR3 is built from 13 residues. CDR1 DFQATT and CDR2 SNEGSKA come from the germline V gene (reference sequence). The CDR3, as DNA: TGCAGTGCTGGGGGACTGGGGGACAATGAGCAGTTCTTC. Protein sequence: CSAGGLGDNEQFF.

V is TRBV10-3 and J is TRBJ2-3, with 7 bases that match TRBD1. Germline loops: CDR1 ENHRY, CDR2 SYGVKD. The J segment lost 6 bases and the V segment lost 2 bases, leaving 5 bases of the junction unmatched. The CDR3 is 14 residues long. The CDR3 DNA is TGTGCCATCAGTGAGGCAGGGACAGCCGATACGCAGTATTTT. Amino acids: CAISEAGTADTQYF.

Many counts were recorded for this clonotype. The chain uses TRBV29-1 and TRBJ2-1, with D tentatively TRBD1 (6 bases). Germline V CDR1 and CDR2: SQVTM, ANQGSEA. CDR3 length: 14 residues. Between the trimmed V and J ends, which lost 5 bases and 4 bases, there was a span of 15 bases. The CDR3 DNA follows: TGCAGCGTTACCGACAGGAATCTTTACAATGAGCAGTTCTTC. Encoded protein: CSVTDRNLYNEQFF.

The chain links TRBV27 to TRBJ2-7; D gene unclear. This CDR3 spans 13 amino acids. Per the germline V gene, CDR1 is MNHEY and CDR2 is SMNVEV (reference sequence). Trimming shortened V by 3 bases and J by 4 bases, and 10 bases separated the two germline ends. The CDR3 DNA reads as TGTGCCAGCAGTTTCCTGGACCCTTACGAGCAGTACTTC. It codes for CASSFLDPYEQYF.

In its sample, this clonotype was seen a few times. V gene TRBV11-2 combines with J gene TRBJ2-5; tentative D call: TRBD2 (6 bases). This CDR3 region has 16 residues. Germline assignment: CDR1 SGHAT and CDR2 FQNNGV. V was pared by 2 bases and J by 7 bases, with 20 bases between. This CDR3 is CASSLRETAHSGTQYF. The CDR3 DNA sequence: TGTGCCAGCAGCTTACGGGAGACGGCCCACAGCGGGACCCAGTACTTC. Together with reference TRBV11-2 and TRBJ2-5, the CDR3 gives the full variable domain: EAGVAQSPRYKIIEKRQSVAFWCNPISGHATLYWYQQILGQGPKLLIQFQNNGVVDDSQLPKDRFSAERLKGVDSTLKIQPAKLEDSAVYLCASSLRETAHSGTQYFGPGTRLLVL.

There are a few counts of this clonotype. The chain uses TRBV18 and TRBJ2-1; 7 nucleotides match TRBD1. Trimming took 2 bases from V and 9 from J; bases not matched to a gene: 4. The germline gives CDR1 KGHSH, CDR2 LQKENI. This CDR3 has 13 amino acids. CDR3 nucleotide sequence: TGTGCCAGCTCACCAACATCAGGGGGTGAGCAGTTCTTC. This translates into CASSPTSGGEQFF.

This clonotype occurred a few times. The chain joins TRBV27 to TRBJ2-3; D gene uncertain. The CDR3 runs to 15 residues. Germline V CDR1 and CDR2: MNHEY, SMNVEV (reference sequence). Trimming pared 2 bases from V and 0 bases from J, leaving 9 bases between. The CDR3 region is CASSLATRSTDTQYF. The DNA of the CDR3 is TGTGCCAGCAGTTTAGCAACGCGGAGCACAGATACGCAGTATTTT.

The rearrangement uses TRBV24-1 and TRBJ2-1, with 14 bases that match TRBD2. Per germline, CDR1 KGHDR and CDR2 SFDVKD. The trim removed 4 bases at V and 7 bases at J, leaving 5 bases unmatched. CDR3 length: 16 amino acids. CDR3 region: CATSDLGLAGENEQFF. CDR3 DNA sequence: TGTGCCACCAGTGACTTGGGACTAGCGGGAGAGAATGAGCAGTTCTTC.

The chain employs TRBV29-1 and TRBJ1-2; D is unresolved. Germline CDR1 reads SQVTM; CDR2 reads ANQGSEA. V dropped 6 bases and J dropped 2 bases, with 10 bases sitting between them. The CDR3 consists of 12 residues. CDR3: CSVLTGNYGYTF. DNA of the CDR3: TGCAGCGTCTTGACGGGGAACTATGGCTACACCTTC.

At least ten counts were recorded for this clonotype. CDR3 bases: TGCGCCAGCAGCCAAGACAGGGGGTTATCCTACGAGCAGTACTTC. As protein: CASSQDRGLSYEQYF. The rearrangement uses TRBV4-3 and TRBJ2-7; 7 bases are a match to TRBD1. Trimming took 0 bases from V and 1 from J; bases not matched to a gene: 3. Germline V CDR1 and CDR2: LGHNA, YSLEER. The CDR3 runs 15 residues.

This chain links TRBV20-1 with TRBJ2-3; D perhaps matches TRBD1 (7 bases). Deletions cut 7 bases from V and 1 base from J, with 18 bases between. This CDR3 is 15 amino acids long. Germline V CDR1 and CDR2: DFQATT, SNEGSKA (reference sequence). The CDR3 region has the DNA TGCAGTGGAAAATTTGCAGGGGGGCGCACAGATACGCAGTATTTT. Protein: CSGKFAGGRTDTQYF.

The V call is TRBV6-7, the J call TRBJ2-2, with a possible D match to TRBD2 (7 bases). TRBV6-7 qualifies as an ORF whose function is uncertain. The CDR3 is made up of 19 amino acids. The germline V and J ends were trimmed by 5 bases and 3 bases, with 25 bases remaining between them. The CDR3 sequence is CASSQPGGPRGSDTGELFF. The CDR3 bases are TGTGCCAGCAGTCAACCCGGGGGGCCGCGTGGTTCTGACACCGGGGAGCTGTTTTTT.

This clonotype was picked up many times. This chain uses TRBV6-5 with TRBJ2-5; D ambiguous. This CDR3 is built from 14 residues. Germline V lookup: CDR1 MNHEY, CDR2 SVGAGI. V gave up 2 bases and J gave up 6 bases, with 13 bases separating them. The CDR3 sequence is CASSYDRAVKTQYF. The CDR3 DNA follows: TGTGCCAGCAGTTACGACCGCGCAGTGAAGACCCAGTACTTC.

There are many counts of this clonotype. The chain uses TRBV28 and TRBJ2-6, with 9 bases that match TRBD1. Germline V gives CDR1 MDHEN, CDR2 SYDVKM. V lost 8 bases and J lost 12; bases outside the gene matches: 17. The CDR3 extends over 16 amino acids. CDR3 sequence: CASEFGGQGLKGVLTF. Here the CDR3 DNA reads TGTGCCAGCGAGTTTGGGGGACAGGGCCTGAAGGGCGTCCTGACTTTC.

The chain recombines TRBV6-1 with TRBJ2-5; 9 bases agree with TRBD1. The CDR3 extends over 15 amino acids. The germline V gene encodes CDR1 MNHNS and CDR2 SASEGT. Trimming cost V 5 bases and J 4 bases; bases outside gene matches: 8. This CDR3 reads CASSNTGGNGETQYF. For the CDR3, the DNA is TGTGCCAGCAGTAATACAGGGGGCAACGGAGAGACCCAGTACTTC.

A few counts support this clonotype. The chain is built from TRBV7-3 and TRBJ2-7; maybe TRBD2 (6 bases). CDR1 and CDR2 from the germline V gene are SGHTA and FQGTGA. The CDR3 runs to 13 residues. Trimming shortened V by 1 base and J by 4 bases, and 8 bases separated the two germline ends. In DNA form, the CDR3 reads TGTGCCAGCAGCTTAAATGCGGGGTACGAGCAGTACTTC. This translates into CASSLNAGYEQYF.

In its sample, this clonotype was seen many times. This chain joins TRBV5-1 and TRBJ2-1; D possibly uses TRBD1 or TRBD2 (5 bases each). The ends were cut back, 0 bases at V and 5 bases at J, with 12 bases in the middle. Germline V gene sequence: CDR1 SGHRS, CDR2 YFSETQ. There are 15 residues in the CDR3. Written as DNA, the CDR3 is TGCGCCAGCAGCTTGGGATGGGGACGGCACAATGAGCAGTTCTTC. It is translated as CASSLGWGRHNEQFF.